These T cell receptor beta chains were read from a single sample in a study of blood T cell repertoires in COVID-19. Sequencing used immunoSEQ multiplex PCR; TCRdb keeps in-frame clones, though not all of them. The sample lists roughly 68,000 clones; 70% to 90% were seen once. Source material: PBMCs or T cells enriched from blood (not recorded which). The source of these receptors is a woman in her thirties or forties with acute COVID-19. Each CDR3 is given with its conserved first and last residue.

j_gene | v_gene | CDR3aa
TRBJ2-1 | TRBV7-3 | CASSPGLAGYNEQFF
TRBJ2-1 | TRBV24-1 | CATSDRASGLNNEQFF
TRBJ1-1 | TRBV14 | CASSRDPGQGAAFF
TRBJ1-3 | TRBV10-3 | CAISEEVAGGFSGNTIYF
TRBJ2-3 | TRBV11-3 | CASSFRRWDTQYF
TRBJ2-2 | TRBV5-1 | CASSPIEATGNTGELFF
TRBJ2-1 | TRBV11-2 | CASSPRGEQGAGDEQFF
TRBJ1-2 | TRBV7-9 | CASSFDIRTAFYGYTF
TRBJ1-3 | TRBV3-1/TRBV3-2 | CASSPAGSAASGNTIYF
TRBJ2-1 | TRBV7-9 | CASRGLANEQFF
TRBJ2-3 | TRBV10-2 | CASSGLAGTDTQYF
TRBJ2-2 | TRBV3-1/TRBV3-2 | CASSQTDRGTTGELFF
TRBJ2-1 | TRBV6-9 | CASSSARSSYNEQFF
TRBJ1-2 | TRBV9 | CASSGLDRGRVNYGYTF
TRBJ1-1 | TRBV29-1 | CSALTVSGNTEAFF
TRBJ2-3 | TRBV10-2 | CASIGADTQYF
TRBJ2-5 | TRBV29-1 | CSVTTGGFQETQYF